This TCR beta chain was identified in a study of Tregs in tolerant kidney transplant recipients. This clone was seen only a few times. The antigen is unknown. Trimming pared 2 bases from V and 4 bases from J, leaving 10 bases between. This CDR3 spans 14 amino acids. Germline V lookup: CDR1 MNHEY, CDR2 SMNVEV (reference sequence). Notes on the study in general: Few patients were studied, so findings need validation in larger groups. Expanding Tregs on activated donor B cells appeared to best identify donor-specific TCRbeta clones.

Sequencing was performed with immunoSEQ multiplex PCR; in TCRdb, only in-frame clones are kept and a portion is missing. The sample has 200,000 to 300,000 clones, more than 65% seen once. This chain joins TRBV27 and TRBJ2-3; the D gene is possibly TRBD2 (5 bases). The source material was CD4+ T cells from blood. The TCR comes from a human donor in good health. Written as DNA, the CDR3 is TGTGCCAGCAGTTTAGGAGGCAGCGCAGATACGCAGTATTTT. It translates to CASSLGGSADTQYF.